One T cell receptor beta chain is described in this entry. Its antigen remains unidentified. Per-base qualities were not stored, and no clone one base away is much larger. Including the terminal cysteine and phenylalanine, the CDR3 comprises 13 residues. Solely the CDR3 DNA is kept, with 39 bases framed from the first base. Based on the germline V gene, the CDR1 and CDR2 sequences are MNHNS and SASEGT. From V the trimming removes 7 bases and from J it removes 0 bases, while the gene matches leave 3 bases of the junction unaccounted for. With the immunoSEQ assay, which is a bias-controlled multiplex PCR relying on V- and J-specific primers, TCR beta CDR3 regions were amplified from genomic DNA. In a second PCR step, a proprietary barcode and Illumina adapter sequences were attached to the CDR3 amplicons. An Illumina MiSeq instrument was used to sequence the CDR3 libraries. The authors' analysis ran thus. immunoSEQ Analyzer 3.0 was used for export and quality control, with R Bioconductor and Immunarch used for downstream analyses. Only productive rearrangements within the normalized downsampled data set were used in the calculation of repertoire metrics. Clonotypes larger than 5 templates in the normalized cohort were defined as pathologically expanded. Repertoire diversity was measured with the Inverse Simpson Index. CMV-specificity analyses were carried out on the non-normalized data set to capture all clonotypes. TCRdb retrieved this table from immuneACCESS and kept in-frame rearrangements only. Not all clones are present; in checked studies, unresolved V genes account for under half, and no reason is known for the remainder. D and trimming come from the DNA, and the V and J calls and clone size come from that table. This sample lists 45,000 or so clones; around 80% were detected once. Approximately 4.9% of the sample is in the top ten clones.

The record originates from a study of T cell clonotyping in hematopoietic cell transplantation (dated by TCRdb to the early 2020s). Broadly, across the study: Pretransplant recipient samples were obtained after cytoreduction. A total of 130 to 150 blood samples were collected in the study from some 40 consecutive transplant recipients and their related donors. Patient recruitment ran from 2015 to January 2017, and follow-up continued until late 2020 or death.

Summary of the overall study and its limitations: Sample size was limited, and cells were not sorted, so CD4 and CD8 repertoire contributions could not be separated. Only a small fraction of recipient repertoires overlapped donor repertoires, with over 95% appearing de novo at the given depth. Donor and pretransplant recipient Inverse Simpson Index values predicted broader posttransplant TCR repertoire diversity. After transplant, TCR diversity in recipients dropped, and pathologically expanded clonotypes climbed progressively between day 30 and day 180.

In light of the paper, this sample's time point label describes: recipient sample about 28 days before transplant, after cytoreduction. Blood samples were obtained from recipients approximately 28 days before transplant and at days 30, 100 and 180 after transplant. Using Nuclei Lysis Solution, genomic DNA was extracted from unfractionated peripheral blood mononuclear cells that were either fresh or cryopreserved. The chain uses TRBV6-1 and TRBJ2-7; TRBD1 agrees with 7 junctional bases. This receptor was identified in a man in his fifties or sixties with myelodysplastic syndrome. Some clones in this sample may be carry-over from other donors' samples. Source: peripheral blood mononuclear cells, taken before stem cell transplant. In nucleotides, the sequence is TGTGCCAGCAAGACAGGGAGCTCCTACGAGCAGTACTTC. This codes for CASKTGSSYEQYF.